The 26 T cell receptor beta chains presented below share a single source sample, sequenced in a study of OX40 agonist ivuxolimab in advanced cancers. Data came from immunoSEQ multiplex PCR; TCRdb stores just in-frame clones and leaves some out. This sample has 70,000 to 85,000 clones, with roughly 94% found just once. The starting material was CD4+ or CD8+ T cells sorted from blood, obtained in a trial of the OX40 agonist ivuxolimab. The source of these receptors is an adult with an advanced solid tumor such as melanoma, head and neck, liver or kidney cancer.

The chain combines TRBV11-3 with TRBJ2-7; possibly TRBD2 for D (6 bases). Trimming took 5 bases from V and 6 from J, leaving 14 bases between them. Germline-derived CDR1 and CDR2 are SGHNT and YENEEA. The CDR3 is 13 residues long. The CDR3 coding sequence is TGTGCCAGCAGCCCCGGGGGAGCAGGCGAGCAGTACTTC. Its translation is CASSPGGAGEQYF.

The sample holds one count of this clone. The chain has TRBV9 and TRBJ2-1, with a tentative D call TRBD2 (5 bases). CDR3 size: 16 residues. V was cut by 0 bases and J by 0 bases, with 10 bases left in between. CDR1 is SGDLS, CDR2 YYNGEE, per germline. This CDR3 is CASSVEGATSYNEQFF. The CDR3 nucleotides read TGTGCCAGCAGCGTAGAGGGAGCTACCTCCTACAATGAGCAGTTCTTC.

This rearrangement joins TRBV5-1 to TRBJ2-7; no firm D call. The V end lost 0 bases, the J end lost 1 base, and 8 bases lay between the germline ends. The CDR3 covers 14 residues. In germline, CDR1 is SGHRS, CDR2 YFSETQ. The CDR3 coding sequence is TGCGCCAGCAGCTTGGCGTGGGGTTCCTACGAGCAGTACTTC. The encoded protein is CASSLAWGSYEQYF.

J is TRBJ2-6 and V is TRBV27; no firm D call. The CDR3 is 17 amino acids. Germline CDR1 MNHEY, CDR2 SMNVEV (reference sequence). V was clipped by 3 bases and J by 2 bases, with 14 bases between them. Here the CDR3 DNA reads TGTGCCAGCAGTTTTAGGCGTGCCATAGCTGGGGCCAACGTCCTGACTTTC. It encodes CASSFRRAIAGANVLTF.

A single count supports this clone. CDR3 DNA sequence: TGCGCCAGCAGCCTAGGGCAGGGGTCCTACGAGCAGTACTTC. The encoded protein is CASSLGQGSYEQYF. V usage is TRBV4-3 and J usage is TRBJ2-7; perhaps TRBD1 as D (6 bases). CDR3 length: 14 residues. V lost 4 bases and J 1 base, leaving 11 bases between the germline ends. CDR1 is LGHNA, CDR2 YSLEER, per germline.

The gene calls are TRBV30 and TRBJ2-1; 8 positions match TRBD2. Germline loops: CDR1 GTSNPN, CDR2 SVGIG (reference sequence). Losses at the gene ends were 7 bases for V and 8 bases for J; bases not matched to a gene: 19. The CDR3 has 16 amino acids. The CDR3 bases are TGTGCCTCGGAGGGATCGGCGGGAGGCTTCGGGGATGAGCAGTTCTTC. It is translated as CASEGSAGGFGDEQFF.

The table lists this clone with a count of one. The rearrangement joins TRBV29-1 to TRBJ1-2; 7 nucleotides align to TRBD1. The CDR3 loop spans 12 amino acids. The V gene's germline CDR1 is SQVTM and CDR2 ANQGSEA. V gave up 6 bases and J gave up 3 bases; unmatched junction bases: 4. Here the CDR3 reads CSVSGQDYGYTF. The DNA for the CDR3 is TGCAGCGTCTCAGGACAGGACTATGGCTACACCTTC.

The chain combines TRBV27 with TRBJ2-3; TRBD1 aligns across 8 bases. With V trimmed by 3 bases and J by 3 bases, 2 bases remained unmatched. From germline, CDR1 is MNHEY and CDR2 SMNVEV (reference sequence). The CDR3 loop spans 14 amino acids. This chain's CDR3 is CASSLDRVTDTQYF. The CDR3 bases are TGTGCCAGCAGTTTGGACAGGGTAACAGATACGCAGTATTTT.

This sequence joins TRBV6-5 and TRBJ1-2; D is undetermined. Trimming left V 10 bases short and J 4 bases short, with 19 bases between. The CDR3 runs 14 residues. Germline V gene sequence: CDR1 MNHEY, CDR2 SVGAGI. The CDR3 DNA sequence: TGTGCCACGTTCACAGTTGGTTCCCTCTATGGCTACACCTTC. Translation: CATFTVGSLYGYTF.

V gene TRBV4-3 combines with J gene TRBJ2-5; tentative D call: TRBD2 (6 bases). V lost 4 bases and J lost 3, with 27 bases in between. This CDR3 is 19 amino acids long. From germline, CDR1 is LGHNA and CDR2 YSLEER. CDR3 bases: TGCGCCAGCAGCCTACCTTGTCCCCCTATGGGTAGCGGAAAAGAGACCCAGTACTTC. It codes for CASSLPCPPMGSGKETQYF.

The genes are TRBV7-6 and TRBJ2-7; either TRBD1 or TRBD2 may fit D (6 bases each). V was cut by 4 bases and J by 4 bases, with 17 bases left in between. There are 15 residues in the CDR3. Germline CDR1 SGHVS, CDR2 FNYEAQ. CDR3 region: CASSSLGGGVYEQYF. The CDR3 DNA reads as TGTGCCAGCAGCTCCCTTGGAGGGGGAGTGTACGAGCAGTACTTC.

The genes are TRBV6-5 and TRBJ1-5; D unresolved. Germline V lookup: CDR1 MNHEY, CDR2 SVGAGI. The CDR3 totals 13 residues. Trimming left V 4 bases short and J 6 bases short, with 10 bases between. CDR3 coding DNA: TGTGCCAGCAGTTTCACTTGGGGTCAGCCCCAGCATTTT. Translation gives CASSFTWGQPQHF.

The V gene is TRBV11-2, the J gene TRBJ1-2; 7 bases line up with TRBD1. The CDR3 spans 15 residues. Germline values: CDR1 SGHAT, CDR2 FQNNGV. Trimming took 1 base from V and 8 from J; bases not matched to a gene: 10. The DNA for the CDR3 is TGTGCCAGCAGCTTAGGGGCCGAAACAGGGGACGGCTACACCTTC. Amino acids: CASSLGAETGDGYTF.

The chain links TRBV5-6 to TRBJ1-6; D ambiguous. The V end was cut by 3 bases, the J end by 0 bases, with 10 bases between. CDR1 is SGHDT, CDR2 YYEEEE, per germline. The CDR3 sequence is 16 residues long. CDR3 sequence: CASSSQRDSYNSPLHF. CDR3 nucleotide sequence: TGTGCCAGCAGCTCGCAGCGGGACTCCTATAATTCACCCCTCCACTTT.

This chain connects TRBV9 to TRBJ2-1; either TRBD1 or TRBD2 may supply D (5 bases each). Germline-derived CDR1 and CDR2 are SGDLS and YYNGEE. V gave up 0 bases and J gave up 12 bases, with 10 bases separating them. CDR3 length equals 12 residues. This CDR3 reads CASSVGGIRQFF. The CDR3 DNA is TGTGCCAGCAGCGTAGGGGGGATCCGGCAGTTCTTC.

The gene calls are TRBV5-6 and TRBJ2-3; D not resolved. The germline V and J ends were trimmed by 2 bases and 5 bases, with 12 bases remaining between them. Germline CDR1 and CDR2: SGHDT and YYEEEE. The CDR3 contains 14 residues. The CDR3 nucleotides are TGTGCCAGCAGCTTCGGGCAGCCCCTAGATACGCAGTATTTT. Translating gives CASSFGQPLDTQYF.

This rearrangement joins TRBV2 to TRBJ2-7, with D perhaps TRBD1 (6 bases). Trimming stripped 6 bases from V and 3 bases from J, with 12 bases between. The germline V gene has CDR1 SNHLY and CDR2 FYNNEI. The CDR3 runs 13 residues. CDR3: CASRVGDNYEQYF. Written as DNA, the CDR3 is TGTGCCAGCAGAGTTGGGGACAACTACGAGCAGTACTTC.

The chain carries TRBV20-1 and TRBJ2-4; D is unresolved. Trimming removed 4 bases from V and 9 bases from J, with 10 bases in between. The CDR3 extends over 11 amino acids. CDR1 is DFQATT and CDR2 is SNEGSKA in the germline V gene (reference sequence). In DNA, the CDR3 is TGCAGTGCTACGCCTTCGGGCATTCAGTACTTC. It codes for CSATPSGIQYF.

The CDR3 bases are TGTGCCAGCAGTTACGGTTCCGGGTGGGACGAGCAGTACTTC. As protein: CASSYGSGWDEQYF. The rearrangement links TRBV6-5 to TRBJ2-7; the D is unclear. V shed 2 bases and J shed 5 bases, with 13 bases lying between them. Looked up from germline, CDR1 is MNHEY and CDR2 is SVGAGI. The CDR3 spans 14 residues.

The chain joins TRBV27 to TRBJ1-1; the D is unclear. V lost 5 bases and J lost 0, with 10 bases in between. From germline, CDR1 is MNHEY and CDR2 SMNVEV (reference sequence). CDR3 size: 14 residues. Here the CDR3 reads CASSEQLMNTEAFF. For the CDR3, the DNA is TGTGCCAGCAGTGAGCAATTAATGAACACTGAAGCTTTCTTT.

The chain joins TRBV4-3 to TRBJ2-5; 12 bases align to TRBD2. The J call is uncertain, as TRBJ2-7 better fits the DNA end. This CDR3 is 15 amino acids long. From germline, CDR1 is LGHNA and CDR2 YSLEER. The CDR3 sequence: CASSRGLAGSSEQYF. The CDR3 DNA reads as TGCGCCAGCAGCCGCGGACTAGCGGGAAGCTCCGAGCAGTACTTC.

This chain joins TRBV27 and TRBJ1-6, with D tentatively TRBD1 (5 bases). Trimming left V 3 bases short and J 10 bases short, with 13 bases between. This CDR3 contains 14 residues. Germline lookup yields CDR1 MNHEY and CDR2 SMNVEV (reference sequence). The CDR3 sequence: CASSFAGYDSPLHF. DNA for the CDR3: TGTGCCAGCAGTTTTGCAGGGTACGACTCACCCCTCCACTTT.

In its sample, this clone was seen once. The rearrangement links TRBV7-2 to TRBJ1-1; 10 bases are shared with TRBD1. This CDR3 has 15 residues. V shed 4 bases and J 2 bases; nucleotides not matched to a gene: 4. Germline values: CDR1 SGHTA, CDR2 FQGNSA. The DNA for the CDR3 is TGTGCCAGCAGCTACGACAGGGGGCCAAACACTGAAGCTTTCTTT. It codes for CASSYDRGPNTEAFF.

The chain employs TRBV7-9 and TRBJ1-1; 7 bases map to TRBD1. J gave up 2 bases and V 5 bases, and 8 bases lay outside the gene matches. This CDR3 is built from 15 residues. Germline V lookup: CDR1 SEHNR, CDR2 FQNEAQ (reference sequence). The chain's CDR3 is CASSPEGQINTEAFF. The DNA of the CDR3 is TGTGCCAGCAGCCCCGAGGGACAGATAAACACTGAAGCTTTCTTT.

The chain couples TRBV20-1 to TRBJ2-7, with a tentative D call TRBD2 (5 bases). V lost 3 bases to trimming and J lost 5 bases, with 8 bases between them. CDR3 length: 11 amino acids. Germline lookup yields CDR1 DFQATT and CDR2 SNEGSKA (reference sequence). The CDR3 spells CSARRVDEQYF. In nucleotides, the CDR3 is TGCAGTGCTAGGAGGGTCGACGAGCAGTACTTC.

This chain connects TRBV7-9 to TRBJ2-5; D may be TRBD1 (6 bases). V lost 4 bases to trimming and J lost 1 base, with 10 bases between them. The CDR3 loop spans 14 amino acids. Germline loops: CDR1 SEHNR, CDR2 FQNEAQ (reference sequence). The CDR3 region is CASSSDSRQETQYF. CDR3 coding DNA: TGTGCCAGCAGCTCGGACAGCCGCCAAGAGACCCAGTACTTC.